This TCR beta chain was recorded in a study of CD8+ T cells in alopecia areata. Extracted RNA was reverse transcribed into cDNA, the sequencing template. Libraries were prepared by immunoSEQ multiplex PCR; TCRdb keeps only in-frame clonotypes and omits some of them. The sample holds more than 150,000 clones, 50% to 60% seen once. The clonotype was recovered from a human donor with alopecia areata. Sequenced material: CD4+ T cells sorted from blood, taken at week 0.

The DNA for the CDR3 is TGTGCCACCAGCAGGGCCGGGACAGACGGTTCACCCCTCCACTTT. Its protein is CATSRAGTDGSPLHF. The chain has TRBV15 and TRBJ1-6; 7 nucleotides agree with TRBD1. The junction had 8 bases not matched to a gene; V was cut back by 3 bases and J by 9 bases. Germline V gene lookup returns CDR1 LNHNV and CDR2 YYDKDF (reference sequence). The CDR3 runs to 15 residues.